The 20 T cell receptor beta chains given below trace back to one sample, sequenced in a study of blood T cell repertoires in COVID-19. Repertoires were generated with immunoSEQ multiplex PCR, while TCRdb's copy carries only in-frame clones and drops some. Found here are 150,000 to 200,000 clones, 65% to 85% of them singletons; the top ten hold under 3%. Sequencing was carried out using peripheral blood. The receptors here all came from a human donor with acute or convalescent COVID-19. The donor label of this sample is uncertain.

The chain employs TRBV7-6 and TRBJ1-2; D might be TRBD1 (5 bases). Germline CDR1 SGHVS, CDR2 FNYEAQ. V shed 1 base and J shed 4 bases, with 10 bases lying between them. The CDR3 length is 14 residues. CDR3 sequence reads: CASSLGEGLYGYTF. As DNA, the CDR3 is TGTGCCAGCAGCTTAGGGGAGGGACTCTATGGCTACACCTTC. The full variable domain, in which reference TRBV7-6 and TRBJ1-2 provide the parts outside the CDR3, is GAGVSQSPRYKVTKRGQDVALRCDPISGHVSLYWYRQALGQGPEFLTYFNYEAQQDKSGLPNDRFSAERPEGSISTLTIQRTEQRDSAMYRCASSLGEGLYGYTFGSGTRLTVV.

This chain links TRBV5-4 with TRBJ2-1, with TRBD2 matching 7 bases. The CDR3 is 18 residues long. J was trimmed by 3 bases and V by 4 bases; bases with no gene match: 16. CDR1 is SGHNT, CDR2 YYREEE, per germline (reference sequence). The CDR3 reads CASSPSPLGGGDYNEQFF. The CDR3 region has the DNA TGTGCCAGCAGCCCGAGTCCCTTGGGGGGAGGGGACTACAATGAGCAGTTCTTC.

This clone was observed a few times. Here the CDR3 reads CASSVGSGWVGGYTF. The DNA for the CDR3 is TGTGCCAGCAGCGTAGGGTCCGGGTGGGTCGGTGGCTACACCTTC. The J gene is TRBJ1-2, the V gene TRBV9, with D unresolved. Trimming stripped 0 bases from V and 7 bases from J, with 16 bases between. CDR1 and CDR2 (germline): SGDLS, YYNGEE. The CDR3 spans 15 residues.

The chain carries TRBV19 and TRBJ2-4, with D maybe TRBD1 (6 bases). Germline V CDR1 and CDR2: LNHDA, SQIVND (reference sequence). The CDR3 is 16 amino acids. Trimming left V 5 bases short and J 1 base short, with 15 bases between. The CDR3, as DNA: TGTGCCAGTAGTCCCAGGGGTCCGGGGGCCAAAAACATTCAGTACTTC. This codes for CASSPRGPGAKNIQYF.

V and J are TRBV19 and TRBJ2-3; 7 bases fit TRBD1. CDR3 length: 15 amino acids. CDR1 and CDR2 (germline): LNHDA, SQIVND (reference sequence). The junction had 2 bases not matched to a gene; V was cut back by 1 base and J by 1 base. CDR3 region: CASSIGDRRTDTQYF. In nucleotides, the CDR3 is TGTGCCAGTAGTATAGGGGACAGACGCACAGATACGCAGTATTTT. Combining the CDR3 with reference TRBV19 and TRBJ2-3 gives the whole variable domain DGGITQSPKYLFRKEGQNVTLSCEQNLNHDAMYWYRQDPGQGLRLIYYSQIVNDFQKGDIAEGYSVSREKKESFPLTVTSAQKNPTAFYLCASSIGDRRTDTQYFGPGTRLTVL.

The rearrangement joins TRBV30 to TRBJ1-1; no clear D gene. The CDR3 spans 13 residues. CDR1 is GTSNPN and CDR2 is SVGIG in the germline V gene (reference sequence). V dropped 0 bases and J dropped 3 bases, with 8 bases sitting between them. As DNA, the CDR3 is TGTGCCTGGAGTGTAGTCCGGGACACTGAAGCTTTCTTT. It yields the protein CAWSVVRDTEAFF.

This clone was detected only a few times. This chain connects TRBV2 to TRBJ2-2; TRBD1 agrees at 9 bases. V trimming: 6 bases; J trimming: 4 bases; junction bases outside the gene matches: 6. Germline CDR1 and CDR2: SNHLY and FYNNEI. The CDR3 is 15 amino acids. CDR3 residues: CASRRGQGTTGELFF. CDR3 coding DNA: TGTGCCAGCAGGAGGGGACAGGGTACCACCGGGGAGCTGTTTTTT.

J is TRBJ1-3 and V is TRBV10-3; D is ambiguous. CDR1 and CDR2 (germline): ENHRY, SYGVKD. This CDR3 comprises 16 residues. V dropped 3 bases and J dropped 4 bases, with 16 bases sitting between them. DNA of the CDR3: TGTGCCATCAGTGAAAGGAGGGAAAACCAGGGAAACACCATATATTTT. It yields the protein CAISERRENQGNTIYF.

CDR3 residues: CASSGSGVNTEAFF. The CDR3 region has the DNA TGTGCCAGCAGCGGTTCGGGGGTGAACACTGAAGCTTTCTTT. V and J are TRBV5-4 and TRBJ1-1, with a tentative D call TRBD1 (5 bases). Trimming cost V 4 bases and J 0 bases, with 10 bases left between them. CDR1 and CDR2 (germline): SGHNT, YYREEE (reference sequence). This CDR3 spans 14 amino acids. Full variable domain (outside the CDR3, taken from reference TRBV5-4 and TRBJ1-1): ETGVTQSPTHLIKTRGQQVTLRCSSQSGHNTVSWYQQALGQGPQFIFQYYREEENGRGNFPPRFSGLQFPNYSSELNVNALELDDSALYLCASSGSGVNTEAFFGQGTRLTVV.

This clone was observed a handful of times. The chain combines TRBV10-3 with TRBJ2-7; D ambiguous. This CDR3 has 14 amino acids. V was pared by 0 bases and J by 3 bases, with 9 bases between. Germline lookup yields CDR1 ENHRY and CDR2 SYGVKD. The CDR3 DNA reads as TGTGCCATCAGTGAGTCCTTTAGCATCTACGAGCAGTACTTC. This codes for CAISESFSIYEQYF.

This rearrangement joins TRBV7-9 to TRBJ2-7; 8 bases map to TRBD1. The CDR3 loop spans 13 amino acids. With 10 bases clipped from V and 2 bases from J, the junction kept 7 bases outside the gene matches. CDR1 is SEHNR, CDR2 FQNEAQ, per germline (reference sequence). CDR3 loop: CAISTGDPYEQYF. For the CDR3, the DNA is TGTGCCATATCGACAGGGGACCCCTACGAGCAGTACTTC.

The genes are TRBV10-2 and TRBJ1-5, with D possibly matching TRBD1 (5 bases). The CDR3 consists of 13 residues. CDR1 is WSHSY, CDR2 SAAADI, per germline. Deletions cut 10 bases from V and 4 bases from J, with 14 bases between. The chain's CDR3 is CATAGGGNQPQHF. CDR3 DNA sequence: TGCGCCACCGCAGGCGGGGGTAATCAGCCCCAGCATTTT.

This clone was observed a single time. J is TRBJ2-2 and V is TRBV5-1; 9 positions agree with TRBD1. CDR1 and CDR2 (germline): SGHRS, YFSETQ. This CDR3 comprises 15 residues. J lost 7 bases, V lost 3 bases, and 7 bases had no gene match. The CDR3 is CASSSGTGSGGELFF. In DNA form, the CDR3 reads TGCGCCAGCAGCTCCGGGACAGGGAGCGGCGGGGAGCTGTTTTTT.

V and J are TRBV3-1 (or the pseudogene TRBV3-2) and TRBJ1-1; TRBD1 is a possible D gene (5 bases). Germline loops: CDR1 LGHDT, CDR2 YNNKEL (reference sequence). The V gene lost 4 bases and the J gene lost 1 base, with 16 bases spanning the gap. The CDR3 consists of 16 residues. CDR3 nucleotides: TGTGCCAGCAGCCCACCCTACGCAGGGCCGAACACTGAAGCTTTCTTT. Translation gives CASSPPYAGPNTEAFF.

The rearrangement joins TRBV30 to TRBJ2-1; 9 bases line up with TRBD1. The germline V gene has CDR1 GTSNPN and CDR2 SVGIG (reference sequence). This CDR3 spans 14 amino acids. V shed 1 base and J 4 bases; nucleotides not matched to a gene: 2. As DNA, the CDR3 is TGTGCCTGGAGTGGAGACAGGGGGTACAATGAGCAGTTCTTC. The encoded protein is CAWSGDRGYNEQFF.

The rearrangement links TRBV19 to TRBJ1-6, with 10 bases fitting TRBD1. Trimming removed 3 bases from V and 9 bases from J; junction bases left unmatched: 8. The CDR3 sequence is 16 residues long. The germline CDR1 and CDR2 sequences are LNHDA and SQIVND (reference sequence). The CDR3 protein is CASSIDRQGAGSPLHF. CDR3 DNA sequence: TGTGCCAGTAGTATCGATAGACAGGGGGCCGGTTCACCCCTCCACTTT.

V gene TRBV29-1 combines with J gene TRBJ2-3; D possibly corresponds to TRBD2 (6 bases). Germline V lookup: CDR1 SQVTM, CDR2 ANQGSEA. V was shortened by 3 bases and J by 4 bases, with 8 bases between the two germline ends. The CDR3 runs to 12 residues. In DNA form, the CDR3 reads TGCAGCGTTGAGGAGGGTGCAGATACGCAGTATTTT. Amino acid sequence: CSVEEGADTQYF.

J is TRBJ2-7 and V is TRBV5-1; 7 bases are a match to TRBD1. The CDR3 totals 13 residues. V dropped 4 bases and J dropped 5; count of bases not matched to a gene: 6. CDR1 and CDR2 from the germline V gene are SGHRS and YFSETQ. CDR3 DNA: TGCGCCAGCAGCCGACGACAGGGTGACGAGCAGTACTTC. The encoded protein is CASSRRQGDEQYF.

The rearrangement joins TRBV5-5 to TRBJ1-2; D is unresolved. Germline CDR1 SGHKS, CDR2 YYEKEE (reference sequence). V lost 0 bases, J lost 1 base, and 10 bases lay in between. The CDR3 extends over 15 amino acids. The CDR3 DNA reads TGTGCCAGCAGCTTGGAAGCAGGACTTAACTATGGCTACACCTTC. Translated, it gives CASSLEAGLNYGYTF.

This clone came up a few times. V gene TRBV5-4 combines with J gene TRBJ2-2; weak D call: TRBD1 (6 bases). Germline V gene data show CDR1 as SGHNT and CDR2 as YYREEE (reference sequence). There are 15 residues in the CDR3. V was pared by 4 bases and J by 0 bases, with 10 bases between. The CDR3 is CASSPGQTNTGELFF. CDR3 nucleotide sequence: TGTGCCAGCAGCCCAGGACAGACGAACACCGGGGAGCTGTTTTTT.